These T cell receptor beta chains were read from a single sample in a study of T cells after yellow fever vaccination. MiXCR, run by TCRdb on the 5' RACE reads, gives a single entry per CDR3 protein. This sample yields about 340,000 distinct CDR3 sequences, of which around 4.1% are seen a single time; 24% belongs to the top ten. This specimen was PBMCs, taken 5 days after the yellow fever booster vaccination. The source is a man between 18 and 35 years old who received the YFV17D yellow fever vaccine. The CDR3 runs from the conserved cysteine through the conserved F or W. D genes are given only for firm matches. Some rows have no size entry. The others give once, few or many, or a class for an expanded clone.

d_call j_call v_call clone_size cdr3_aa cdr3_nt
NA TRBJ1-1 TRBV25-1 NA CASTPTGGTEAFF TGTGCCAGCACTCCCACCGGGGGGACTGAAGCTTTCTTT
NA TRBJ1-5 TRBV6-2/TRBV6-3 NA CASKLRGTSNQPQHF TGTGCCAGCAAATTACGGGGGACCTCCAATCAGCCCCAGCATTTT
TRBD1 TRBJ2-7 TRBV19 few CASRGTVATYEQYF TGTGCCAGTAGGGGGACAGTAGCGACCTACGAGCAGTACTTC
NA TRBJ2-3 TRBV20-1 few CSARRGAFTDTQYF TGCAGTGCTAGGAGGGGGGCCTTCACAGATACGCAGTATTTT
NA TRBJ1-5 TRBV19 NA CASSSPYSNQPQHF TGTGCCAGTAGTAGTCCGTATAGCAATCAGCCCCAGCATTTT
TRBD1 TRBJ1-5 TRBV20-1 few CSARNTGDQPQHF TGCAGTGCTAGAAATACAGGGGATCAGCCCCAGCATTTT
NA TRBJ2-3 TRBV7-6 many CASSFRGSDTQYF TGTGCCAGCAGCTTTCGGGGTTCAGATACGCAGTATTTT
NA TRBJ2-7 TRBV12-3/TRBV12-4 NA CASSPGLGEQYF TGTGCCAGCAGCCCGGGACTCGGCGAGCAGTACTTC
NA TRBJ2-3 TRBV9 many CASSVDTDTQYF TGTGCCAGCAGCGTAGACACAGATACGCAGTATTTT
NA TRBJ2-1 TRBV12-3/TRBV12-4 few CASSYQVLYNEQFF TGTGCCAGCAGTTATCAAGTCCTTTACAATGAGCAGTTCTTC
TRBD1 TRBJ2-4 TRBV9 few CASRGWTGGNIQYF TGTGCCAGCAGGGGATGGACAGGGGGAAACATTCAGTACTTC